This TCR beta chain stems from a study of T cells in localized non-small cell lung cancer. Broader study findings: Compared with tumor, uninvolved adjacent lung displayed greater T cell clonality, ranking highest overall. Appearing in adjacent lung were a median roughly 60 of the top 100 tumor clones. Only one tumor region was sequenced, so heterogeneity remains possible.

The V gene lost 1 base and the J gene lost 1 base, with 5 bases spanning the gap. Germline V gene data show CDR1 as KGHSH and CDR2 as LQKENI. This CDR3 region has 14 residues. Points on this clone: Antigen: not known.

Data came from immunoSEQ multiplex PCR; TCRdb stores just in-frame clones and leaves some out. This table has over 4,000 clones, about 25% appearing once. This clonotype was sampled from a male donor older than 55 with stage I lung adenocarcinoma. Sequencing was performed on lung tumor tissue, taken before any cancer treatment. The V call is TRBV18, the J call TRBJ1-5; no definite D call. The CDR3 DNA is TGTGCCAGCTCACCACGATCGAGCAATCAGCCCCAGCATTTT. This gives the protein CASSPRSSNQPQHF.